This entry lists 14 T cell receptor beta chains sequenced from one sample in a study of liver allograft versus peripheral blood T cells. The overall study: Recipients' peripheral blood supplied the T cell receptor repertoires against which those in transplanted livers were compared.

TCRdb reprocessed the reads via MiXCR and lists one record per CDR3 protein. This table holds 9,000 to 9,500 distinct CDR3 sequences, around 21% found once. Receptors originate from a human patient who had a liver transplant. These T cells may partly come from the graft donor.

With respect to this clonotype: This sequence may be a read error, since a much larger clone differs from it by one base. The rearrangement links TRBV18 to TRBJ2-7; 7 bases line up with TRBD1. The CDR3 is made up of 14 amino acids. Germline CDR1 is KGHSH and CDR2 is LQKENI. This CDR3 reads CASSLRTGAYKQYF. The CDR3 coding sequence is TGTGCCAGCTCACTCCGGACAGGAGCCTACAAGCAGTACTTC.

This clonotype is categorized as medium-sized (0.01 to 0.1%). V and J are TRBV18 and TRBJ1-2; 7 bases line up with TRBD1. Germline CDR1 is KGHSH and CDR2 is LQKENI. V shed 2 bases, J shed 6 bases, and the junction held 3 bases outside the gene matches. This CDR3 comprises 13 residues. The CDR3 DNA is TGTGCCAGCTCACCAAAACAGGGGAATGGCTACACCTTC. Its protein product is CASSPKQGNGYTF.

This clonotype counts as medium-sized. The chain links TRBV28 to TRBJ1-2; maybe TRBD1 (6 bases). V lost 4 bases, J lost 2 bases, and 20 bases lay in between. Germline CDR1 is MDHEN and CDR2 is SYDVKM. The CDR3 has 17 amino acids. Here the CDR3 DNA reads TGTGCCAGCAGTTCGCAGAAGGGGGGCGAATCGAACTATGGCTACACCTTC. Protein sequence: CASSSQKGGESNYGYTF.

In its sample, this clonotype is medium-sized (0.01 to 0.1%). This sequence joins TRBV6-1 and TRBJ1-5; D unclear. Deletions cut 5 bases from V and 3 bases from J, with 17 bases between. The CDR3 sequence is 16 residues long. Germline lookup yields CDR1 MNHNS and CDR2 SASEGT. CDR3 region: CASSHSGHLVNQPQHF. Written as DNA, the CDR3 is TGTGCCAGCAGTCACAGCGGGCACCTTGTCAATCAGCCCCAGCATTTT.

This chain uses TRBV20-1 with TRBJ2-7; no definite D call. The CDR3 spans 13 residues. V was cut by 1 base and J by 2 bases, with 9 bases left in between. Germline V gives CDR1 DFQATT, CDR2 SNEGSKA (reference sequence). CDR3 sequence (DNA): TGCAGTGCTAGAGGTCAGAGCCCCTACGAGCAGTACTTC. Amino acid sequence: CSARGQSPYEQYF.

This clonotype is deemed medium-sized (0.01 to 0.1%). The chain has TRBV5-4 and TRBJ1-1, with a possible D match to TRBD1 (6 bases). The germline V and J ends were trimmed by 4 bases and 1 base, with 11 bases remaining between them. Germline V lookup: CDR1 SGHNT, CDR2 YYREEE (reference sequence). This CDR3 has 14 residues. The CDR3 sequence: CASSRGTPNTEAFF. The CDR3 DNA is TGTGCCAGCAGCCGTGGGACACCGAACACTGAAGCTTTCTTT.

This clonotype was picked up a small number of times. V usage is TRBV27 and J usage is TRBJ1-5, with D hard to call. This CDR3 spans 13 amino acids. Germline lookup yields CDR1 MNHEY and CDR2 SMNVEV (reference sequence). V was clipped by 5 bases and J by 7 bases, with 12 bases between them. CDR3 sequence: CASSNTGNQPQHF. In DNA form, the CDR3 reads TGTGCCAGCAGTAATACGGGGAACCAGCCCCAGCATTTT.

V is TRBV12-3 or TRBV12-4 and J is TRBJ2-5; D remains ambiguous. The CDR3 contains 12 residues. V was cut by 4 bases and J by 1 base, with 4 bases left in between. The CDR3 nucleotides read TGTGCCAGCAGTTCCGGCCAAGAGACCCAGTACTTC. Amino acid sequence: CASSSGQETQYF.

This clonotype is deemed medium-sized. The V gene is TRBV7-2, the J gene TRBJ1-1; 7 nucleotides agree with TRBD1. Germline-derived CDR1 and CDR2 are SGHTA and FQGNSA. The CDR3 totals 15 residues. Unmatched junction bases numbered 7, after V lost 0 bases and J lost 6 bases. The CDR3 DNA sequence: TGTGCCAGCAGCTTAGCCGGGACAGTAGTGGCTGAAGCTTTCTTT. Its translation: CASSLAGTVVAEAFF.

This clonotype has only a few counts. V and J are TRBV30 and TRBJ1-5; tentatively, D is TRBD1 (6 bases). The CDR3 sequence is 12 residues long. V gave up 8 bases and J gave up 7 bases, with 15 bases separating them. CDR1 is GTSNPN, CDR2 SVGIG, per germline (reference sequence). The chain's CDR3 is CAQGHGGQPQHF. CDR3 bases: TGTGCCCAGGGACATGGGGGACAGCCCCAGCATTTT.

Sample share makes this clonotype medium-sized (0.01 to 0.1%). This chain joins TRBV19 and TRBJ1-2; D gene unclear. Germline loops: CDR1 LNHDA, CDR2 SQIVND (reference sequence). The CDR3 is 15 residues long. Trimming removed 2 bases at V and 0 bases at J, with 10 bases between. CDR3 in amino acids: CASSIRPGANYGYTF. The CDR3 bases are TGTGCCAGTAGTATACGTCCCGGGGCTAACTATGGCTACACCTTC.

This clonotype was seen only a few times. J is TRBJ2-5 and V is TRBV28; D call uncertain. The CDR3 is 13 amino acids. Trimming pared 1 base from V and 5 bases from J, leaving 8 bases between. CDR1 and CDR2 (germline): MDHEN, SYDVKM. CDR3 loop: CASSLSEFETQYF. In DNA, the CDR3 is TGTGCCAGCAGTTTATCTGAATTCGAGACCCAGTACTTC.

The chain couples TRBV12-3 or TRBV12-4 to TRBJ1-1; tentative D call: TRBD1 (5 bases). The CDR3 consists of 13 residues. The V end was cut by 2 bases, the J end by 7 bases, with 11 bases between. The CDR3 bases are TGTGCCAGCAGTTTAAAGGACACTCTTGAAGCTTTCTTT. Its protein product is CASSLKDTLEAFF.

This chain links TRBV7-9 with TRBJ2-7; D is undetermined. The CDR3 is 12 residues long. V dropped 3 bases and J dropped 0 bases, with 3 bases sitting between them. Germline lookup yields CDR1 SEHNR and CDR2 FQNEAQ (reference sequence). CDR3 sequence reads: CASSLNSYEQYF. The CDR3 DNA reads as TGTGCCAGCAGCTTGAACTCCTACGAGCAGTACTTC.